This T cell receptor (beta chain) originates from a study of response to subunit inactivated influenza vaccine (dated by TCRdb to 2016 to 2019). With respect to the entire study: Deep quantitative profiling of the T cell receptor repertoire was used in the study to follow responses to a trivalent subunit inactivated influenza vaccine. Broad study findings and their caveats: According to the authors, only a limited number of new T cells may be recruited by each seasonal influenza vaccination.

Notes on this clonotype: What antigen it recognizes has not been identified. Qualities for individual bases were not recorded, and no much larger clone is one base off.

V and J are truncated by 3 bases and 8 bases respectively, leaving an intervening sequence of 13 bases. The CDR3 holds 14 amino acids from the cysteine to the phenylalanine. CDR3 DNA is the only sequence kept; it has 42 bases, read in frame from the first base. As encoded in the germline V gene, CDR1 is MDHEN while CDR2 is SYDVKM. The library was made by RT-PCR. Instrument on record: Illumina HiSeq 2500. TCRdb redid the processing of the public reads, applying fastp at Q25 and MiXCR, and retained in-frame beta chains. Every CDR3 protein is listed once, alongside the most common genes and DNA of its rows. In this sample the table shows more than 450,000 distinct CDR3 sequences, approximately 10% of which occur a single time. The ten largest clones take up 8% to 13% of the sample. The same data also went into a second study, on T cells expressing NK-cell markers. As that second paper reports: 5'RACE template switching, by which a universal primer site and unique molecular identifiers were added, was used to make TCR beta cDNA libraries. TCR beta-chain repertoires were profiled in sorted CD3+CD56+NKG2C+, CD3+CD56+NKG2C- and CD3+CD56-NKG2C+ T-cell subsets from eight donors. Of the eight sequenced donors, seven were found to be HCMV-seropositive and one was found to be HCMV-seronegative. In several experiments an anti-gammadeltaTCR antibody was added to restrict sorting to alphabetaTCR-expressing T cells. In several donors, the dominant CD3+CD56+NKG2C+ clonotypes were found to rank among the top 10 CD8+ clonotypes and to make up 1.0-7.0% of CD8+ T cells. Those dominant clonotypes were again the most abundant among CD3+CD56-NKG2C+ cells in a handful of donors, at about 25-65%. It remained unclear whether the expanded NKG2C-expressing T cell clones were specific for HCMV antigens. All eight donors whose samples were sequenced were randomly selected healthy volunteers, three of them men and five women. HCMV-specific IgG was detected in serum with a commercial ELISA kit to determine HCMV serostatus. Ficoll density gradient centrifugation was used to isolate peripheral blood mononuclear cells from blood. For about 6 donors, unsorted PBMC were also used to sequence bulk peripheral blood T-cell repertoires. Synthesis of cDNA was primed from the TCR beta constant segment and was followed by two consecutive PCR amplification steps. Illumina HiSeq 2000/2500, MiSeq or NextSeq was used to sequence libraries as 2 x 150 bp reads. MIGEC handled demultiplexing of the reads and grouping by UMI, while MiTCR was used to assemble and quantify clonotypes. Only TCR cDNA sequences supported by at least two reads were kept to exclude erroneous sequences. The tcR package was used for downstream repertoire analysis, with clonotypes matched between fractions based on CDR3 nucleotide sequence plus V segment. VDJmatch was used to annotate antigen specificity against VDJdb, with one amino acid substitution in CDR3 permitted.

The specimen was PBMCs from blood, collected on the day of vaccination. The sequence came from a man aged 50 to 60 who received an inactivated influenza vaccine. Donor details come from another sample of the same person, matched by shared clones. The chain is assembled from TRBV28 and TRBJ2-2, with the D gene tentatively TRBD1 or TRBD2, based on 6 matching bases in each. The bases are TGTGCCAGCAGTTTTTCCGGGGGCAGGGGGGAGCTGTTTTTT. Its product reads: CASSFSGGRGELFF.